This TCR beta chain was retrieved from a study of T cells expressing NK-cell markers. Worth noting for this clonotype: The target antigen is unknown.

Researchers built TCR beta cDNA using 5'RACE template switching with UMIs. One entry per CDR3 protein, without DNA, is what TCRdb gives after re-calling the 5' RACE reads. This sample contains around 470,000 distinct CDR3 sequences. The CDR3 runs 15 residues. Germline V gene data show CDR1 as ENHRY and CDR2 as SYGVKD. Notes on the study in general: Questions lingered over whether expanded NKG2C+ T cell clones were HCMV-specific. Where several donors were concerned, these clonotypes also led the CD3+CD56-NKG2C+ fraction. Dominant NKG2C+ clonotype frequencies of roughly 1.0-7.0% of CD8+ T cells were measured in more than five donors.

V and J are TRBV10-3 and TRBJ1-3; lacking DNA, the TRBD1 call made by TCRdb goes unchecked. The receptor was derived from a woman aged 45-65 years in good health. The sample was blood T cells: a sorted CD56 or NKG2C T cell subset, CD4+ or CD8+ T cells, or bulk PBMC T cells (not recorded which). The CDR3 spells CAISVSGTGKNTIYF.